The following is a T cell receptor beta chain sequence with its context. This sample is part of a study of T cells after yellow fever vaccination. Synthesis of TCR cDNA relied on 5'RACE template switching, which attached a universal primer site and UMIs. Via MiXCR, TCRdb re-called the 5' RACE reads, giving one row per CDR3 protein. The data hold some 350,000 distinct CDR3 sequences, with almost 4% observed a single time. This CDR3 spans 16 amino acids. The V and J ends lost 0 bases and 4 bases respectively, with 13 bases between them. Germline CDR1 reads MGHRA; CDR2 reads YSYEKL. Here the sequenced sample was PBMCs, taken 5 days after the yellow fever booster vaccination. The origin of this receptor is a man aged 18 to 35 who received the YFV17D yellow fever vaccine. This sequence joins TRBV4-1 and TRBJ2-1; D is ambiguous. CDR3: CASSQDSRKAYNEQFF. The CDR3, as DNA: TGCGCCAGCAGCCAAGATAGTAGAAAGGCTTACAATGAGCAGTTCTTC.